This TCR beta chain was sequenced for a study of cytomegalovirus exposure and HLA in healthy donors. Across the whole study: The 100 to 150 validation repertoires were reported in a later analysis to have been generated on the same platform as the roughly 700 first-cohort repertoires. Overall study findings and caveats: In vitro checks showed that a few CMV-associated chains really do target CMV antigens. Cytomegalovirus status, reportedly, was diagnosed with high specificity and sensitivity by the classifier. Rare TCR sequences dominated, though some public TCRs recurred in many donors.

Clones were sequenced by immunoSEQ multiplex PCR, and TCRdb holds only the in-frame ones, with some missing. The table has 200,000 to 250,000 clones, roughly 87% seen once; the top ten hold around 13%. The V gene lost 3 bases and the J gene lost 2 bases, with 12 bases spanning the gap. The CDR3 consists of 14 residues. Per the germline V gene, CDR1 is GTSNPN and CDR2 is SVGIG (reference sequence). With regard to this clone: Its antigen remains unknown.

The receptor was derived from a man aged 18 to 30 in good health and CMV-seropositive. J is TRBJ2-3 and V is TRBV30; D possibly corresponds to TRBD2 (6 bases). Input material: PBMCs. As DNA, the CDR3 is TGTGCCTGGAGAGCAGCGGGTACCACAGATACGCAGTATTTT. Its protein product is CAWRAAGTTDTQYF. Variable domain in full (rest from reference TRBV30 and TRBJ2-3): SQTIHQWPATLVQPVGSPLSLECTVEGTSNPNLYWYRQAAGRGLQLLFYSVGIGQISSEVPQNLSASRPQDRQFILSSKKLLLSDSGFYLCAWRAAGTTDTQYFGPGTRLTVL.